A single sample gave rise to the 25 T cell receptor beta chains below, sequenced in a study of cytomegalovirus exposure and HLA in healthy donors. It was with 60 Vbeta and 13 Jbeta primers that the PCR ran. The data were produced by immunoSEQ multiplex PCR, yet TCRdb's version contains in-frame clones alone and is incomplete. The table has 130,000 or so clones, around 73% seen once. Sample: PBMCs. The receptors were gathered from a man aged 50-59 years in good health and CMV-seronegative.

About this clone: Other DNA sequences in this specimen translate into the identical CDR3. The rearrangement uses TRBV7-2 and TRBJ2-2, with 7 bases lining up with TRBD2. CDR1 is SGHTA, CDR2 FQGNSA, per germline. Trimming cost V 5 bases and J 0 bases; bases outside gene matches: 3. The CDR3 loop spans 15 amino acids. The chain's CDR3 is CASSPSGANTGELFF. Written as DNA, the CDR3 is TGTGCCAGCAGCCCTAGCGGAGCGAACACCGGGGAGCTGTTTTTT.

The table lists this clone with a few counts. V gene TRBV28 combines with J gene TRBJ1-3; TRBD1 is a possible D gene (6 bases). Trimming took 4 bases from V and 5 from J, leaving 12 bases between them. The CDR3 is 14 amino acids. Germline assignment: CDR1 MDHEN and CDR2 SYDVKM. DNA for the CDR3: TGTGCCAGCAGTTCTCCAGGGACAAGAAACACCATATATTTT. The encoded protein is CASSSPGTRNTIYF.

This clone was detected only a few times. The J gene is TRBJ2-3, the V gene TRBV6-4; no clear D gene. Germline loops: CDR1 MRHNA, CDR2 SNTAGT. The V gene lost 9 bases and the J gene lost 6 bases, with 7 bases spanning the gap. CDR3 size: 10 residues. The CDR3 region is CARYADTQYF. The CDR3 DNA follows: TGTGCCAGGTACGCGGATACGCAGTATTTT.

The V call is TRBV28, the J call TRBJ1-4; D gene uncertain. V lost 2 bases and J 2 bases, leaving 9 bases between the germline ends. The CDR3 extends over 15 amino acids. Per germline, CDR1 MDHEN and CDR2 SYDVKM. CDR3 nucleotide sequence: TGTGCCAGCAGTTTAGGCGTCAGGACTAATGAAAAACTGTTTTTT. Protein: CASSLGVRTNEKLFF.

The J gene is TRBJ2-2, the V gene TRBV7-3, with TRBD2 matching 14 bases. Germline CDR1 SGHTA, CDR2 FQGTGA. The CDR3 covers 16 residues. J was trimmed by 6 bases and V by 5 bases; bases with no gene match: 5. CDR3 in amino acids: CASSTGTSGSSGELFF. The CDR3 nucleotides are TGTGCCAGCAGCACCGGGACTAGCGGGAGCTCCGGGGAGCTGTTTTTT. Full variable domain (outside the CDR3, taken from reference TRBV7-3 and TRBJ2-2): GAGVSQTPSNKVTEKGKYVELRCDPISGHTALYWYRQSLGQGPEFLIYFQGTGAADDSGLPNDRFFAVRPEGSVSTLKIQRTERGDSAVYLCASSTGTSGSSGELFFGEGSRLTVL.

V is TRBV5-8 and J is TRBJ2-1; 7 nucleotides align to TRBD1. The CDR3 has 15 amino acids. The germline CDR1 and CDR2 sequences are SGHTS and YDEGEE. Unmatched junction bases numbered 9, after V lost 5 bases and J lost 4 bases. The CDR3 coding sequence is TGTGCCAGCAGAGCCTTAGGACAGGCGTACAATGAGCAGTTCTTC. Translating gives CASRALGQAYNEQFF.

The chain is built from TRBV7-2 and TRBJ2-5; D may be TRBD2 (5 bases). From germline, CDR1 is SGHTA and CDR2 FQGNSA. With 1 base removed from V and 4 bases from J, the gap between germline ends came to 13 bases. The CDR3 has 15 amino acids. The DNA for the CDR3 is TGTGCCAGCAGCTTAGATTGGGAGTCGGTAGAGACCCAGTACTTC. The encoded protein is CASSLDWESVETQYF.

In regard to this clone: This specimen includes other DNA sequences encoding the same CDR3. The chain combines TRBV30 with TRBJ1-5, with 7 nucleotides matching TRBD1. CDR1 is GTSNPN and CDR2 is SVGIG in the germline V gene (reference sequence). The CDR3 is 14 residues long. J was trimmed by 5 bases and V by 0 bases; bases with no gene match: 4. The CDR3 nucleotides read TGTGCCTGGAGTGTAGGGACAGCCGATCAGCCCCAGCATTTT. It specifies CAWSVGTADQPQHF.

Written as DNA, the CDR3 is TGTGCCAGCAGCTTAGCGGTTAGGACAGGGGTAAACGAGCAGTACTTC. It codes for CASSLAVRTGVNEQYF. The V gene is TRBV11-2, the J gene TRBJ2-7; 9 bases are a match to TRBD1. With V trimmed by 1 base and J by 5 bases, 9 bases remained unmatched. Germline loops: CDR1 SGHAT, CDR2 FQNNGV. The CDR3 is 16 amino acids.

Turning to this clone: The sample carries other DNA sequences with the same CDR3. The gene calls are TRBV19 and TRBJ2-3; TRBD2 agrees at 9 bases. The germline V gene encodes CDR1 LNHDA and CDR2 SQIVND (reference sequence). J gave up 1 base and V 1 base, and 3 bases lay outside the gene matches. The CDR3 has 16 residues. The chain's CDR3 is CASSIGGLAGTDTQYF. The CDR3 DNA follows: TGTGCCAGTAGTATAGGGGGACTAGCCGGCACAGATACGCAGTATTTT. Variable domain in full (rest from reference TRBV19 and TRBJ2-3): DGGITQSPKYLFRKEGQNVTLSCEQNLNHDAMYWYRQDPGQGLRLIYYSQIVNDFQKGDIAEGYSVSREKKESFPLTVTSAQKNPTAFYLCASSIGGLAGTDTQYFGPGTRLTVL.

This clone was recorded a few times. The chain combines TRBV4-1 with TRBJ2-3; D gene ambiguous. V was shortened by 0 bases and J by 3 bases, with 13 bases between the two germline ends. CDR1 is MGHRA and CDR2 is YSYEKL in the germline V gene. This CDR3 has 16 amino acids. The CDR3 nucleotides read TGCGCCAGCAGCCAAGATCTTTTCTCCTCGACAGATACGCAGTATTTT. Translated: CASSQDLFSSTDTQYF.

This clone was counted a few times. Other DNA sequences in the sample encode the same CDR3. The rearrangement joins TRBV5-1 to TRBJ2-1, with TRBD2 matching over 7 bases. This CDR3 has 15 amino acids. Germline loops: CDR1 SGHRS, CDR2 YFSETQ. Trimming cost V 0 bases and J 0 bases; bases outside gene matches: 0. The CDR3 DNA sequence: TGCGCCAGCAGCTTGGGCGGGAGCTCCTACAATGAGCAGTTCTTC. This codes for CASSLGGSSYNEQFF.

The chain carries TRBV6-1 and TRBJ2-7; a possible D gene is TRBD2 (5 bases). Germline-derived CDR1 and CDR2 are MNHNS and SASEGT. CDR3 length: 14 residues. Between the trimmed V and J ends, which lost 3 bases and 8 bases, there was a span of 17 bases. CDR3 DNA: TGTGCCAGCAGTGATTCTACGGCGTCGGGGAAGCAGTACTTC. Its protein product is CASSDSTASGKQYF.

The genes are TRBV29-1 and TRBJ2-5; D gene unclear. The germline CDR1 and CDR2 sequences are SQVTM and ANQGSEA. CDR3 length equals 13 residues. With 0 bases removed from V and 3 bases from J, the gap between germline ends came to 8 bases. CDR3 in DNA: TGCAGCGTTGAAGATTTGAGAGAAGAGACCCAGTACTTC. Translating gives CSVEDLREETQYF. The complete variable domain, with remaining parts taken from reference TRBV29-1 and TRBJ2-5, reads SAVISQKPSRDICQRGTSLTIQCQVDSQVTMMFWYRQQPGQSLTLIATANQGSEATYESGFVIDKFPISRPNLTFSTLTVSNMSPEDSSIYLCSVEDLREETQYFGPGTRLLVL.

The chain has TRBV2 and TRBJ2-3; D gene ambiguous. Germline assignment: CDR1 SNHLY and CDR2 FYNNEI. This CDR3 comprises 15 residues. Trimming pared 1 base from V and 0 bases from J, leaving 8 bases between. The CDR3 DNA follows: TGTGCCAGCAGTGAAGACAGCTATAGCACAGATACGCAGTATTTT. It encodes CASSEDSYSTDTQYF.

This clone was observed a single time. The chain links TRBV10-3 to TRBJ2-7; 7 bases are shared with TRBD1. Germline lookup yields CDR1 ENHRY and CDR2 SYGVKD. After removal of 4 bases from V and 1 base from J, the junction contained 13 bases not matched to a gene. The CDR3 is 17 amino acids. This CDR3 reads CAISANSGTENSYEQYF. For the CDR3, the DNA is TGTGCCATCAGTGCCAACTCCGGGACAGAGAATTCCTACGAGCAGTACTTC.

The chain employs TRBV29-1 and TRBJ2-5; 11 bases align to TRBD2. This CDR3 is built from 13 residues. Germline V gene lookup returns CDR1 SQVTM and CDR2 ANQGSEA. After removal of 2 bases from V and 9 bases from J, the junction contained 5 bases not matched to a gene. CDR3 sequence: CSVEPLAGGAQYF. The CDR3, as DNA: TGCAGCGTTGAACCTCTAGCGGGAGGCGCCCAGTACTTC.

Many counts were recorded for this clone. This rearrangement joins TRBV6-6 to TRBJ1-3, with D possibly TRBD1 on 5 matching bases. The V and J ends lost 6 bases and 3 bases respectively, with 12 bases between them. The germline gives CDR1 MNHNY, CDR2 SVGAGI (reference sequence). The CDR3 sequence is 14 residues long. CDR3 in amino acids: CASSPVGVGNTIYF. CDR3 DNA: TGTGCCAGCAGCCCCGTAGGGGTTGGAAACACCATATATTTT.

The chain links TRBV6-5 to TRBJ2-1; 9 bases agree with TRBD2. CDR1 is MNHEY and CDR2 is SVGAGI in the germline V gene. CDR3 length equals 14 residues. The trim removed 4 bases at V and 9 bases at J, leaving 7 bases unmatched. The CDR3, as DNA: TGTGCCAGCAGTTCCCGGCGGGGGGGAGCTGAGCAGTTCTTC. Its translation: CASSSRRGGAEQFF.

The chain employs TRBV28 and TRBJ1-2; 10 positions match TRBD1. The CDR3 covers 11 residues. The germline CDR1 and CDR2 sequences are MDHEN and SYDVKM. V gave up 10 bases and J gave up 7 bases; unmatched junction bases: 3. The CDR3 sequence: CATDRGFGYTF. The CDR3 DNA is TGTGCCACGGACAGGGGGTTTGGCTACACCTTC.

In its sample, this clone was seen once. The chain carries TRBV5-1 and TRBJ2-2; possibly TRBD1 for D (5 bases). CDR1 is SGHRS, CDR2 YFSETQ, per germline. The CDR3 length is 15 residues. V dropped 0 bases and J dropped 2 bases, with 8 bases sitting between them. The CDR3 DNA follows: TGCGCCAGCAGCTTGGGGCAGGGTAACACCGGGGAGCTGTTTTTT. The encoded protein is CASSLGQGNTGELFF. Filled out from reference TRBV5-1 and TRBJ2-2, the complete variable domain reads KAGVTQTPRYLIKTRGQQVTLSCSPISGHRSVSWYQQTPGQGLQFLFEYFSETQRNKGNFPGRFSGRQFSNSRSEMNVSTLELGDSALYLCASSLGQGNTGELFFGEGSRLTVL.

The chain employs TRBV4-2 and TRBJ2-6, with D perhaps TRBD2 (5 bases). The V gene's germline CDR1 is LGHNA and CDR2 YNFKEQ. This CDR3 spans 15 amino acids. Trimming left V 4 bases short and J 6 bases short, with 13 bases between. As DNA, the CDR3 is TGTGCCAGCAGCCCAGCCCGGGGATCGGCCAACGTCCTGACTTTC. Amino acids: CASSPARGSANVLTF.

The V and J genes are TRBV7-6 and TRBJ1-5; 12 positions agree with TRBD1. The germline V gene encodes CDR1 SGHVS and CDR2 FNYEAQ. V shed 4 bases, J shed 2 bases, and the junction held 3 bases outside the gene matches. There are 16 residues in the CDR3. The CDR3 sequence is CASSSGQGARNQPQHF. In DNA form, the CDR3 reads TGTGCCAGCAGCTCGGGACAGGGGGCCCGCAATCAGCCCCAGCATTTT.

This chain connects TRBV12-5 to TRBJ2-1; TRBD2 matches 7 bases. Per germline, CDR1 LGHNT and CDR2 FRNRAP. V lost 2 bases to trimming and J lost 12 bases; unmatched junction nucleotides: 10. CDR3 length: 14 amino acids. CDR3 loop: CASGLRLTGGGQFF. CDR3 DNA sequence: TGTGCTAGTGGTTTGCGTCTTACGGGAGGTGGGCAGTTCTTC.

The CDR3 DNA sequence: TGCGCCAGCAGCGGGAGCGGGAGGGCAGAAGAGACCCAGTACTTC. Translation gives CASSGSGRAEETQYF. The chain links TRBV5-1 to TRBJ2-5; 10 bases match TRBD2. The germline gives CDR1 SGHRS, CDR2 YFSETQ. The CDR3 is 15 amino acids. Losses at the gene ends were 4 bases for V and 3 bases for J; bases not matched to a gene: 6.